This note documents a single TCR beta chain sequence. Its cognate antigen is unknown. As part of library construction, unique molecular identifiers were attached to individual cDNA molecules. TCRdb called the 5' RACE reads again in MiXCR, with one record for every CDR3 protein. The sample records tens of thousands of distinct CDR3 sequences, roughly 9.5% being singletons. This sample is part of a study of early T cells in non-severe SARS-CoV-2 infection. Study background: Sequencing was performed on bulk RNA from unsorted whole blood, leaving chains unpaired. General study findings and limits: The VDJdb matching leaned toward anti-spike CD8 responses and overlooked private and CD4 specificities.

The CDR3 consists of 15 residues. CDR1 and CDR2 from the germline V gene are SGHAT and FQNNGV. Trimming removed 3 bases from V and 7 bases from J; junction bases left unmatched: 10. The sample taken for sequencing was whole blood. The chain combines TRBV11-2 with TRBJ2-7; 9 bases match TRBD2. This sequence originates from an adult who was a healthcare worker with PCR-confirmed SARS-CoV-2 infection or an uninfected control (not recorded which). DNA for the CDR3: TGTGCCAGCAGCTTCGGGGGACTAGCTTCCCTAGAGCAGTACTTC. It specifies CASSFGGLASLEQYF.